Presented here are 20 T cell receptor beta chains from one specimen sequenced in a study of T cells after yellow fever vaccination. TCRdb re-derived calls from the 5' RACE reads in MiXCR, one entry per CDR3 protein. Of about 580,000 distinct CDR3 sequences listed, about 15% were seen once; the top ten hold roughly a sixth. The material was PBMCs, obtained less than 6 days after the first yellow fever vaccination. These receptors were collected from a man between 18 and 35 years old who received the YFV17D yellow fever vaccine.

This clonotype was seen a few times. The rearrangement uses TRBV6-1 and TRBJ1-5; perhaps TRBD1 as D (5 bases). From germline, CDR1 is MNHNS and CDR2 SASEGT. Deletions cut 6 bases from V and 7 bases from J, with 13 bases between. The CDR3 is made up of 13 amino acids. In nucleotides, the CDR3 is TGTGCCAGCAGGCAGGGTATCTCCCAGCCCCAGCATTTT. It codes for CASRQGISQPQHF.

The CDR3 DNA sequence: TGTGCCAGCAGCTGGTCCCGCACAGATACGCAGTATTTT. This sequence encodes CASSWSRTDTQYF. The chain uses TRBV6-1 and TRBJ2-3, with D unresolved. The CDR3 is 13 residues long. Germline CDR1 reads MNHNS; CDR2 reads SASEGT. Trimming removed 6 bases from V and 1 base from J, with 8 bases in between.

V is TRBV7-6 and J is TRBJ1-2; perhaps TRBD1 as D (5 bases). CDR1 and CDR2 (germline): SGHVS, FNYEAQ. V was pared by 4 bases and J by 8 bases, with 11 bases between. The CDR3 is 12 residues long. For the CDR3, the DNA is TGTGCCAGCAGCTCCTCAGGGAGAGGCTACACCTTC. It encodes CASSSSGRGYTF.

The chain is built from TRBV21-1 and TRBJ2-7; the table calls TRBD1, which could not be checked here. TRBV21-1 is annotated as a pseudogene. This CDR3 spans 19 amino acids. The CDR3 region is CASSKALWGLKIPTYEQYV. The CDR3 region has the DNA TGTGCCAGCAGCAAAGCGCTTTGGGGGCTCAAAATCCCTACCTACGAGCAGTACGTC.

V and J are TRBV5-1 and TRBJ1-2; D unresolved. This CDR3 has 15 residues. The germline V gene has CDR1 SGHRS and CDR2 YFSETQ. V was pared by 2 bases and J by 1 base, with 12 bases between. The CDR3 spells CASSFGWGNNYGYTF. For the CDR3, the DNA is TGCGCCAGCAGCTTCGGTTGGGGAAATAACTATGGCTACACCTTC.

This clonotype was counted only a few times. The chain combines TRBV20-1 with TRBJ2-5, with 11 bases matching TRBD2. The germline V gene has CDR1 DFQATT and CDR2 SNEGSKA (reference sequence). This CDR3 has 17 residues. V was pared by 6 bases and J by 0 bases, with 12 bases of the junction left unmatched. In DNA form, the CDR3 reads TGCAGTGCGCCGCCTAGCGGGGGGCACTGGAACCAAGAGACCCAGTACTTC. Amino acid sequence: CSAPPSGGHWNQETQYF.

This clonotype was seen many times. The chain employs TRBV10-3 and TRBJ2-5; 8 nucleotides match TRBD1. Per germline, CDR1 ENHRY and CDR2 SYGVKD. V gave up 5 bases and J gave up 4 bases; unmatched junction bases: 9. This CDR3 has 15 residues. The CDR3 sequence is CAISFRTGLPETQYF. DNA for the CDR3: TGTGCCATCAGTTTTAGGACAGGGCTTCCAGAGACCCAGTACTTC.

The chain combines TRBV19 with TRBJ1-1; no firm D call. CDR1 is LNHDA and CDR2 is SQIVND in the germline V gene (reference sequence). Trimming left V 1 base short and J 0 bases short, with 6 bases between. The length of the CDR3 is 14 residues. CDR3 residues: CASSIAHMNTEAFF. In DNA, the CDR3 is TGTGCCAGTAGTATAGCCCACATGAACACTGAAGCTTTCTTT.

This clonotype was detected a few times. This chain links TRBV20-1 with TRBJ1-1; D remains unclear. The CDR3 runs to 14 residues. Trimming removed 3 bases at V and 0 bases at J, with 11 bases between. Germline assignment: CDR1 DFQATT and CDR2 SNEGSKA (reference sequence). CDR3 nucleotide sequence: TGCAGTGCTAGCCGGCCGGGAATGAACACTGAAGCTTTCTTT. Translated: CSASRPGMNTEAFF.

This clonotype was detected only a few times. The chain has TRBV4-2 and TRBJ2-7; D gene ambiguous. This CDR3 comprises 16 residues. Deletions cut 0 bases from V and 2 bases from J, with 14 bases between. CDR1 and CDR2 (germline): LGHNA, YNFKEQ. The CDR3 region has the DNA TGTGCCAGCAGCCAAGATAATTGGAGCAGCGCCTACGAGCAGTACTTC. This translates into CASSQDNWSSAYEQYF.

This clonotype was detected only a few times. V gene TRBV7-9 combines with J gene TRBJ1-6; 8 nucleotides agree with TRBD1. The trim removed 5 bases at V and 8 bases at J, leaving 8 bases unmatched. From germline, CDR1 is SEHNR and CDR2 FQNEAQ (reference sequence). The CDR3 contains 15 residues. DNA of the CDR3: TGTGCCAGCAGCCTCCCGGGACAGGTCTATTCACCCCTCCACTTT. Translation: CASSLPGQVYSPLHF.

This chain connects TRBV12-3 or TRBV12-4 to TRBJ2-7; D is unresolved. This CDR3 comprises 13 residues. The V and J ends lost 3 bases and 0 bases respectively, with 6 bases between them. As DNA, the CDR3 is TGTGCCAGCAGTTTCGAATTCTCCTACGAGCAGTACTTC. Residues: CASSFEFSYEQYF.

The genes are TRBV19 and TRBJ2-5, with D perhaps matching TRBD2 (6 bases). CDR1 is LNHDA and CDR2 is SQIVND in the germline V gene (reference sequence). This CDR3 is built from 13 residues. V was pared by 3 bases and J by 5 bases, with 10 bases between. The CDR3 DNA is TGTGCCAGTAGTATGGGACTCGGGGAGACCCAGTACTTC. Translation: CASSMGLGETQYF.

In its sample, this clonotype was seen a few times. The gene calls are TRBV28 and TRBJ2-7, with no clear D. CDR1 and CDR2 (germline): MDHEN, SYDVKM. The CDR3 sequence is 12 residues long. V was clipped by 6 bases and J by 11 bases, with 17 bases between them. CDR3: CASSNDHSREYV. Here the CDR3 DNA reads TGTGCCAGCAGCAATGACCATTCCCGTGAGTACGTC.

This clonotype has just a few counts. This rearrangement joins TRBV4-1 to TRBJ1-5, with 7 bases fitting TRBD1. The CDR3 runs 20 residues. V was clipped by 2 bases and J by 5 bases; unmatched bases: 21. Germline values: CDR1 MGHRA, CDR2 YSYEKL. This CDR3 reads CASSQSGYSFSGTADQPQHF. The CDR3 region has the DNA TGCGCCAGCAGCCAAAGTGGGTACTCGTTTTCCGGGACAGCAGATCAGCCCCAGCATTTT.

The rearrangement uses TRBV2 and TRBJ1-1; D not resolved. V lost 9 bases, J lost 1 base, and 15 bases lay in between. Germline V gene lookup returns CDR1 SNHLY and CDR2 FYNNEI. This CDR3 is built from 14 residues. This CDR3 reads CARGIDRANTEAFF. The DNA of the CDR3 is TGTGCCAGGGGGATTGATCGAGCGAACACTGAAGCTTTCTTT.

This clonotype showed up just a few times. The V and J genes are TRBV5-4 and TRBJ2-1, with TRBD2 identical over 11 bases. V shed 4 bases and J 4 bases; nucleotides not matched to a gene: 13. This CDR3 is 18 amino acids long. The V gene's germline CDR1 is SGHNT and CDR2 YYREEE (reference sequence). In nucleotides, the CDR3 is TGTGCCAGCAGCGTTGGAACTAGCGGGGGCCAACGGTACAATGAGCAGTTCTTC. As protein: CASSVGTSGGQRYNEQFF.

As DNA, the CDR3 is TGTGCCACCAGCAGCAGGGACAGGATGACATCAGATACGCAGTATTTT. Amino acid sequence: CATSSRDRMTSDTQYF. This rearrangement joins TRBV15 to TRBJ2-3; the match to TRBD1 covers 8 bases. This CDR3 has 16 amino acids. The V and J ends lost 3 bases and 4 bases, in that order; junction bases with no gene match: 9. CDR1 and CDR2 (germline): LNHNV, YYDKDF (reference sequence).

This clonotype has just a few counts. V is TRBV29-1 and J is TRBJ1-1; no firm D call. CDR3 size: 11 residues. Trimming left V 7 bases short and J 0 bases short, with 6 bases between. The V gene's germline CDR1 is SQVTM and CDR2 ANQGSEA. The CDR3 DNA reads as TGCAGCGCGACACTGAACACTGAAGCTTTCTTT. It is translated as CSATLNTEAFF.

This clonotype was picked up a small number of times. The rearrangement uses TRBV20-1 and TRBJ2-1, with a tentative D call TRBD2 (6 bases). Germline CDR1 is DFQATT and CDR2 is SNEGSKA (reference sequence). V lost 6 bases and J 5 bases, leaving 17 bases between the germline ends. The CDR3 covers 14 residues. The CDR3 sequence is CSARTGRRDNEQFF. Written as DNA, the CDR3 is TGCAGTGCGAGGACGGGGCGGAGGGACAATGAGCAGTTCTTC.